These T cell receptor beta chains were read from a single sample in a study of shared clonotypes between healthy human individuals. Only in-frame clones appear in the TCRdb table, and some are missing; sequencing was by immunoSEQ multiplex PCR. The table shows around 650,000 clones, with about 95% occurring only once. Sequenced sample: naive CD8+ T cells sorted from blood. Source of these receptors: a woman in her 30s in good health. CDR3s include the opening cysteine and the closing phenylalanine or tryptophan. The order of the fields is CDR3 protein, CDR3 DNA, clone size, D gene, J gene, V gene. D genes are given only for firm matches. Rows may omit the clone size; those that give it use once, few, many or a size class.

CDR3 protein: CASSLRAGQGIYEQYF; CDR3 DNA: TGTGCCAGCAGTTTAAGGGCGGGTCAGGGGATTTACGAGCAGTACTTC; clone size: NA; D gene: NA; J gene: TRBJ2-7; V gene: TRBV27
CDR3 protein: CASSLTNPSSTDTQYF; CDR3 DNA: TGTGCCAGCAGCTTGACTAATCCTTCGAGCACAGATACGCAGTATTTT; clone size: NA; D gene: NA; J gene: TRBJ2-3; V gene: TRBV5-6
CDR3 protein: CASSLGRGPDEKLFF; CDR3 DNA: TGCGCCAGCAGCTTGGGCCGGGGGCCGGATGAAAAACTGTTTTTT; clone size: NA; D gene: NA; J gene: TRBJ1-4; V gene: TRBV5-1
CDR3 protein: CASSELGGGRSYNEQFF; CDR3 DNA: TGTGCCAGCAGTGAATTGGGGGGCGGGAGATCCTACAATGAGCAGTTCTTC; clone size: NA; D gene: NA; J gene: TRBJ2-1; V gene: TRBV2
CDR3 protein: CASSPLQGSPYTGELFF; CDR3 DNA: TGTGCCAGCTCACCACTACAGGGAAGTCCGTACACCGGGGAGCTGTTTTTT; clone size: NA; D gene: NA; J gene: TRBJ2-2; V gene: TRBV18
CDR3 protein: CASTPGRRNTEAFF; CDR3 DNA: TGCGCCAGCACCCCCGGACGGAGGAACACTGAAGCTTTCTTT; clone size: few; D gene: NA; J gene: TRBJ1-1; V gene: TRBV5-1
CDR3 protein: CSAVKGQFF; CDR3 DNA: TGCAGTGCTGTCAAGGGGCAGTTCTTC; clone size: NA; D gene: NA; J gene: TRBJ2-1; V gene: TRBV20-1
CDR3 protein: CASSFREGEQFF; CDR3 DNA: TGTGCCAGCAGTTTCCGGGAGGGTGAGCAGTTCTTC; clone size: NA; D gene: TRBD2; J gene: TRBJ2-1; V gene: TRBV27
CDR3 protein: CASSYLQENTGELFF; CDR3 DNA: TGTGCCAGCAGTTACCTACAGGAAAACACCGGGGAGCTGTTTTTT; clone size: once; D gene: NA; J gene: TRBJ2-2; V gene: TRBV28
CDR3 protein: CACPRRRSSYNEQFF; CDR3 DNA: TGTGCCTGTCCCCGGCGAAGGAGCTCCTACAATGAGCAGTTCTTC; clone size: NA; D gene: NA; J gene: TRBJ2-1; V gene: TRBV30
CDR3 protein: CAISDETGEGTEAFF; CDR3 DNA: TGTGCCATCAGTGATGAGACAGGGGAGGGGACTGAAGCTTTCTTT; clone size: NA; D gene: TRBD1; J gene: TRBJ1-1; V gene: TRBV10-3
CDR3 protein: CASSQDRLGNQPQHF; CDR3 DNA: TGTGCCAGCAGCCAAGATCGATTGGGAAATCAGCCCCAGCATTTT; clone size: NA; D gene: NA; J gene: TRBJ1-5; V gene: TRBV4-2
CDR3 protein: CASSTGTSAGETQYF; CDR3 DNA: TGTGCCAGCAGTACAGGGACTAGCGCCGGGGAGACCCAGTACTTC; clone size: NA; D gene: TRBD2; J gene: TRBJ2-5; V gene: TRBV28
CDR3 protein: CASSVTKTGAGKNIQYF; CDR3 DNA: TGTGCCAGTAGTGTAACTAAGACAGGGGCGGGCAAAAACATTCAGTACTTC; clone size: NA; D gene: TRBD1; J gene: TRBJ2-4; V gene: TRBV19
CDR3 protein: CASSIDGIGYNEQFF; CDR3 DNA: TGTGCCAGTAGTATAGACGGGATAGGGTACAATGAGCAGTTCTTC; clone size: NA; D gene: NA; J gene: TRBJ2-1; V gene: TRBV19
CDR3 protein: CASSLGPSYEQYF; CDR3 DNA: TGTGCCAGTAGTCTGGGGCCCTCCTACGAGCAGTACTTC; clone size: NA; D gene: NA; J gene: TRBJ2-7; V gene: TRBV19
CDR3 protein: CASSLAGLAGEEWDTDTQYF; CDR3 DNA: TGTGCCAGCAGCTTAGCGGGACTAGCGGGAGAGGAGTGGGACACAGATACGCAGTATTTT; clone size: NA; D gene: TRBD2; J gene: TRBJ2-3; V gene: TRBV7-2
CDR3 protein: CASSQGPPGDRPYEQYF; CDR3 DNA: TGCGCCAGCAGCCAAGGTCCCCCCGGGGACAGACCCTACGAGCAGTACTTC; clone size: NA; D gene: TRBD1; J gene: TRBJ2-7; V gene: TRBV4-1
CDR3 protein: CASSQDHGRTDTQYF; CDR3 DNA: TGTGCCAGCAGCCAAGATCACGGCCGCACAGATACGCAGTATTTT; clone size: NA; D gene: NA; J gene: TRBJ2-3; V gene: TRBV14
CDR3 protein: CASSGAVDYFGYTF; CDR3 DNA: TGTGCCAGCAGCGGTGCGGTGGATTACTTTGGCTACACCTTC; clone size: NA; D gene: NA; J gene: TRBJ1-2; V gene: TRBV9
CDR3 protein: CSDLHGNSAFF; CDR3 DNA: TGCAGCGACCTACATGGGAACTCGGCTTTCTTT; clone size: few; D gene: NA; J gene: TRBJ1-1; V gene: TRBV29-1
CDR3 protein: CASSYKAAEYYNEQFF; CDR3 DNA: TGTGCCAGCAGCTACAAAGCGGCAGAATACTACAATGAGCAGTTCTTC; clone size: NA; D gene: NA; J gene: TRBJ2-1; V gene: TRBV7-9
CDR3 protein: CAWSVQGANNQPQHF; CDR3 DNA: TGTGCCTGGAGTGTACAGGGGGCCAACAATCAGCCCCAGCATTTT; clone size: NA; D gene: TRBD1; J gene: TRBJ1-5; V gene: TRBV30